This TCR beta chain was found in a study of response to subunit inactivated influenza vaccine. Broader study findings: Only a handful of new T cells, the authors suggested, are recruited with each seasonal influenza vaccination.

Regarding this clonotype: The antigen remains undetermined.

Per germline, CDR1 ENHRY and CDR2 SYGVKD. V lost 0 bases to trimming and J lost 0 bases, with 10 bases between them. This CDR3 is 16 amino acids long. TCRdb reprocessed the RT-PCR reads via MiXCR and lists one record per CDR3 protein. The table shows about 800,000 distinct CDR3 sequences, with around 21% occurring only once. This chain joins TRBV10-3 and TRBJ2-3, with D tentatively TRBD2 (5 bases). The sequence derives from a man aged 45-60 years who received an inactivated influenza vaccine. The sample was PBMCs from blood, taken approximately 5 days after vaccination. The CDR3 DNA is TGTGCCATCAGTGAGTCGTGGGAGATGAGCACAGATACGCAGTATTTT. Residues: CAISESWEMSTDTQYF.